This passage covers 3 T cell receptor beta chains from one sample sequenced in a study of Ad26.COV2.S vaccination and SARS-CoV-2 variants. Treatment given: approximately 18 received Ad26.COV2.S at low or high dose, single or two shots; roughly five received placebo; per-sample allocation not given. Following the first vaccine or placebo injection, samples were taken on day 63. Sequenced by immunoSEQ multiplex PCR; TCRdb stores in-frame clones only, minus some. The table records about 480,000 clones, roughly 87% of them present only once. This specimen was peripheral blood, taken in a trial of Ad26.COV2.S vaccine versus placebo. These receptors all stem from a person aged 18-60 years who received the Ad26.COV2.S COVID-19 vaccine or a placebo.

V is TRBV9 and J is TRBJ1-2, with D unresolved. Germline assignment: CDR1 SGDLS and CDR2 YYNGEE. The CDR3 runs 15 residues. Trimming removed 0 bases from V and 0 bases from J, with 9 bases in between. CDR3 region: CASSVDSGSNYGYTF. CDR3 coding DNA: TGTGCCAGCAGCGTAGATTCGGGCTCTAACTATGGCTACACCTTC. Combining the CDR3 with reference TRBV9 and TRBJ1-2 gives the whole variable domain DSGVTQTPKHLITATGQRVTLRCSPRSGDLSVYWYQQSLDQGLQFLIQYYNGEERAKGNILERFSAQQFPDLHSELNLSSLELGDSALYFCASSVDSGSNYGYTFGSGTRLTVV.

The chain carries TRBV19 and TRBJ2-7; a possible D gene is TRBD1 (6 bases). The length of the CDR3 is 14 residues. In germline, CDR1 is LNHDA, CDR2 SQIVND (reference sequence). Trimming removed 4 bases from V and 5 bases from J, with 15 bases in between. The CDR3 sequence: CASSTPGAGDEQYF. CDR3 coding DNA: TGTGCCAGTAGTACCCCCGGGGCAGGGGACGAGCAGTACTTC.

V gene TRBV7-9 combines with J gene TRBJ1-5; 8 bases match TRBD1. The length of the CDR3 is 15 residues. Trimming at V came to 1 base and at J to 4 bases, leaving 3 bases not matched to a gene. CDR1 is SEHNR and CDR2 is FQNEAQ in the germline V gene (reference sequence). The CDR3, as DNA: TGTGCCAGCAGCTTAGGGACAGGGTCGAATCAGCCCCAGCATTTT. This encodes CASSLGTGSNQPQHF.